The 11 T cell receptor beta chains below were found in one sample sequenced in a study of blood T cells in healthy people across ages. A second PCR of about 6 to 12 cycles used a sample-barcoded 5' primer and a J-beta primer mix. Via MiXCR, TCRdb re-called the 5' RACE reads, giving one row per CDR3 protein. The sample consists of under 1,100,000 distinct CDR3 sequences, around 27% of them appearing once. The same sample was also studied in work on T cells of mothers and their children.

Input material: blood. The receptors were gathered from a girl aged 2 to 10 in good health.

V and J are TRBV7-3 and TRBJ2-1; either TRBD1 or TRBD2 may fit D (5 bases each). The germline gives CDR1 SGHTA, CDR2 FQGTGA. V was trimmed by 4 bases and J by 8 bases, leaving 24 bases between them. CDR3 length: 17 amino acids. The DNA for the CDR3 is TGTGCCAGCAGCTCCCACTCTATAGACTGGGGGTCCCATGAGCAGTTCTTC. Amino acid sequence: CASSSHSIDWGSHEQFF.

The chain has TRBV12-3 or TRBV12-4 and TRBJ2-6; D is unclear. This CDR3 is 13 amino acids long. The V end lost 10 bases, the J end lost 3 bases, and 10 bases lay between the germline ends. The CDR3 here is CANSVVGANVLTF. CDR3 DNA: TGTGCCAACAGCGTAGTTGGGGCCAACGTCCTGACTTTC.

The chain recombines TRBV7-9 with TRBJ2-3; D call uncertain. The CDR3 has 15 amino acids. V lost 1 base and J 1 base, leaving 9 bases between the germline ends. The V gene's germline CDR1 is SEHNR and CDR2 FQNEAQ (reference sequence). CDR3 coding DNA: TGTGCCAGCAGCTTAGTACTTGCGGGCACAGATACGCAGTATTTT. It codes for CASSLVLAGTDTQYF.

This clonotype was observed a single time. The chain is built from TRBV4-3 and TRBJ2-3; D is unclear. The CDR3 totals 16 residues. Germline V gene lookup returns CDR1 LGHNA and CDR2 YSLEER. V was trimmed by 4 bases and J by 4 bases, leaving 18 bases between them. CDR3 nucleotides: TGCGCCAGCAGCCCCCAGGCGTGGCTGCTTGCAGATACGCAGTATTTT. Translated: CASSPQAWLLADTQYF.

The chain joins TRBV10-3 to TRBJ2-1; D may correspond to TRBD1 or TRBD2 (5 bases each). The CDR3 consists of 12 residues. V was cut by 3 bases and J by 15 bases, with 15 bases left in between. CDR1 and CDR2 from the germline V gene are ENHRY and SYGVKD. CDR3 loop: CAISDGAVNWFF. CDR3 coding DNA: TGTGCCATCAGTGACGGGGCGGTTAATTGGTTCTTC.

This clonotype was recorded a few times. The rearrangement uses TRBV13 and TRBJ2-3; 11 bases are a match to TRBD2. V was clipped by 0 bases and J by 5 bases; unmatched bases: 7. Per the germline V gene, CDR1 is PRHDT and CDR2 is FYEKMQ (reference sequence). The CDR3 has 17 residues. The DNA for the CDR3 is TGTGCCAGCAGCTTAGGCCCGACTAGCGGGGCGGGAGATACGCAGTATTTT. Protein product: CASSLGPTSGAGDTQYF.

DNA for the CDR3: TGTGCCAGCACCAGAATAGAGGAAATGAACTATGGCTACACCTTC. This encodes CASTRIEEMNYGYTF. This rearrangement joins TRBV6-2 or TRBV6-3 to TRBJ1-2; D not certain. The V end was cut by 7 bases, the J end by 2 bases, with 17 bases between. Germline V gene sequence: CDR1 MNHEY, CDR2 SVGEGT. The CDR3 length is 15 residues.

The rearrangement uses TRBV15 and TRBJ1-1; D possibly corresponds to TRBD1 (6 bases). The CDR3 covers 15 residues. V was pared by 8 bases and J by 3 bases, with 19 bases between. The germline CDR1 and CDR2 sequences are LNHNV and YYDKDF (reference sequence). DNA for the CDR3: TGTGCCACCCTTAGGAGGACAGCGAGGGACACTGAAGCTTTCTTT. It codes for CATLRRTARDTEAFF.

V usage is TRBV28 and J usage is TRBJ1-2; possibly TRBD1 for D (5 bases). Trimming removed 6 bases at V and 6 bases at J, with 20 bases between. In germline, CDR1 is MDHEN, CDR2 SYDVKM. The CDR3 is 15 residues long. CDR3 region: CASSGTPRRGNGYTF. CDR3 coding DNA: TGTGCCAGCAGCGGGACCCCTCGCCGGGGCAATGGCTACACCTTC.

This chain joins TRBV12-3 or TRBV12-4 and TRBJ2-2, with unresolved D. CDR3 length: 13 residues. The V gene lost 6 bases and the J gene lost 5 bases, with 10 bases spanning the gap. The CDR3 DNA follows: TGTGCCAGCAGCTGGACGCCAACCGGGGAGCTGTTTTTT. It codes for CASSWTPTGELFF.

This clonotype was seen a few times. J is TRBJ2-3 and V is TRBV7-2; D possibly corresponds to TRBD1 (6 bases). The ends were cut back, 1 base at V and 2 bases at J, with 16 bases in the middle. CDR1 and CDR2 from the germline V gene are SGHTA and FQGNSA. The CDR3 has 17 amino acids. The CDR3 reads CASSLDTRDTVTDTQYF. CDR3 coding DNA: TGTGCCAGCAGCTTAGATACCCGGGACACTGTCACAGATACGCAGTATTTT. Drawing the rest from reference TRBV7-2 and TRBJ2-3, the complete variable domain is GAGVSQSPSNKVTEKGKDVELRCDPISGHTALYWYRQSLGQGLEFLIYFQGNSAPDKSGLPSDRFSAERTGGSVSTLTIQRTQQEDSAVYLCASSLDTRDTVTDTQYFGPGTRLTVL.